The 10 T cell receptor beta chains below were found in one sample sequenced in a study of shared T cell receptors in the human thymus. The table came from immunoSEQ multiplex PCR; TCRdb's copy has only in-frame clones and leaves some out. The sample records hundreds of thousands of clones, 88% being singletons. This same sample was also taken into another study, of human thymus T cells.

Sequencing was performed on thymocytes. The receptors originated from a boy in the first two years of life with a congenital heart defect.

The chain is built from TRBV9 and TRBJ2-7; 15 bases line up with TRBD2. Germline V gives CDR1 SGDLS, CDR2 YYNGEE. The CDR3 is 18 amino acids. V was clipped by 1 base and J by 4 bases; unmatched bases: 9. DNA for the CDR3: TGTGCCAGCAGCGTAAGCCCAGGACTAGCGGGAGGGCCATACGAGCAGTACTTC. Translated: CASSVSPGLAGGPYEQYF.

This clone was found a few times. V usage is TRBV4-1 and J usage is TRBJ2-1, with 13 bases that match TRBD2. V was pared by 1 base and J by 7 bases, with 10 bases of the junction left unmatched. Germline-derived CDR1 and CDR2 are MGHRA and YSYEKL. The CDR3 is made up of 18 amino acids. CDR3 nucleotide sequence: TGCGCCAGCAGCCAAGCCATGAGGACTAGCGGGAGTGGGAATGAGCAGTTCTTC. This translates into CASSQAMRTSGSGNEQFF.

The chain joins TRBV29-1 to TRBJ1-5; D possibly corresponds to TRBD1 (5 bases). In germline, CDR1 is SQVTM, CDR2 ANQGSEA. The CDR3 loop spans 14 amino acids. V was trimmed by 0 bases and J by 7 bases, leaving 13 bases between them. The CDR3 bases are TGCAGCGTTGAAGATTCGGGGGAGGGGCAGCCCCAGCATTTT. Translated: CSVEDSGEGQPQHF.

This chain connects TRBV30 to TRBJ2-5, with 15 bases matching TRBD2. Germline values: CDR1 GTSNPN, CDR2 SVGIG (reference sequence). The CDR3 covers 16 residues. The ends lost 4 bases at V and 5 bases at J; junction bases unmatched: 8. CDR3 in amino acids: CAWTGLAGGRGETQYF. For the CDR3, the DNA is TGTGCCTGGACAGGACTAGCGGGAGGGCGGGGGGAGACCCAGTACTTC.

This chain joins TRBV27 and TRBJ2-3, with D possibly TRBD2 on 7 matching bases. Germline assignment: CDR1 MNHEY and CDR2 SMNVEV (reference sequence). V lost 6 bases, J lost 5 bases, and 21 bases lay in between. The CDR3 runs 16 residues. As DNA, the CDR3 is TGTGCCAGCAGCCCGACGGGGGGCAGCATCGTAGATACGCAGTATTTT. Protein sequence: CASSPTGGSIVDTQYF.

The chain combines TRBV5-8 with TRBJ2-6, with 7 bases identical to TRBD2. The CDR3 runs 18 residues. V lost 4 bases and J lost 0; bases outside the gene matches: 10. Germline V CDR1 and CDR2: SGHTS, YDEGEE. For the CDR3, the DNA is TGTGCCAGCAGCATACGCCTAGCGGCCCCCTCTGGGGCCAACGTCCTGACTTTC. Amino acid sequence: CASSIRLAAPSGANVLTF.

The chain combines TRBV5-8 with TRBJ1-2, with D perhaps TRBD1 (6 bases). CDR1 and CDR2 (germline): SGHTS, YDEGEE. This CDR3 has 14 amino acids. V was shortened by 3 bases and J by 2 bases, with 11 bases between the two germline ends. The CDR3 is CASSSRGLNYGYTF. Written as DNA, the CDR3 is TGTGCCAGCAGCTCCAGGGGTTTAAACTATGGCTACACCTTC.

The V and J genes are TRBV19 and TRBJ2-2; TRBD2 agrees at 13 bases. The CDR3 runs to 18 residues. V shed 3 bases and J 0 bases; nucleotides not matched to a gene: 4. Germline CDR1 LNHDA, CDR2 SQIVND (reference sequence). CDR3 loop: CASSIQTSGRSNTGELFF. CDR3 coding DNA: TGTGCCAGTAGTATCCAGACTAGCGGGAGGTCGAACACCGGGGAGCTGTTTTTT.

V usage is TRBV18 and J usage is TRBJ2-3; D not resolved. The CDR3 runs 14 residues. Trimming removed 5 bases at V and 1 base at J, with 10 bases between. Germline assignment: CDR1 KGHSH and CDR2 LQKENI. The CDR3 reads CASSSWSRTDTQYF. The CDR3 nucleotides are TGTGCCAGCTCATCGTGGAGCCGCACAGATACGCAGTATTTT.

A note on this clone: Relative to the germline gene, one junction end is altered; a read error may explain this. The chain joins TRBV28 to TRBJ2-7; D is possibly TRBD1 or TRBD2 (5 bases each). The V gene's germline CDR1 is MDHEN and CDR2 SYDVKM. CDR3 size: 13 residues. This CDR3 is CASSLWGSYEQYF. For the CDR3, the DNA is TGTGCCAGCAGTCTATGGGGGAGCTACGAGCAGTACTTC. The full variable domain, rest sourced from reference TRBV28 and TRBJ2-7, is DVKVTQSSRYLVKRTGEKVFLECVQDMDHENMFWYRQDPGLGLRLIYFSYDVKMKEKGDIPEGYSVSREKKERFSLILESASTNQTSMYLCASSLWGSYEQYFGPGTRLTVT.